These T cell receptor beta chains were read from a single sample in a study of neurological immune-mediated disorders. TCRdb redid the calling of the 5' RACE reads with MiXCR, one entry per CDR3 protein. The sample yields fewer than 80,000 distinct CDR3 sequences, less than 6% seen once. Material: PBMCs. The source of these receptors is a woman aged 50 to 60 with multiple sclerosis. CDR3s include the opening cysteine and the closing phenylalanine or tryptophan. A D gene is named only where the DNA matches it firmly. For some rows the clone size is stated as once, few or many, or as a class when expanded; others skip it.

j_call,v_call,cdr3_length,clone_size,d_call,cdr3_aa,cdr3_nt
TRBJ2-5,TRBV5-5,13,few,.,CASSLFNAETQHF,TGTGCCAGCAGCTTGTTTAACGCGGAGACCCAGCACTTC
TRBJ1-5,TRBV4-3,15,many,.,CASSQDWGINQPQHF,TGCGCCAGCAGCCAAGATTGGGGTATCAATCAGCCCCAGCATTTT
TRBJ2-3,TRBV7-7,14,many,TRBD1,CASSVKGAGDTQYF,TGTGCTAGCAGCGTAAAGGGGGCCGGAGATACGCAGTATTTT
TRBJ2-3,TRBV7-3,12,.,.,CASSLGGNTQYF,TGTGCCAGCAGCTTGGGGGGAAATACGCAGTATTTT
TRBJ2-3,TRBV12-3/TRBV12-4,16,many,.,CASSLIEGGGTDTQYF,TGTGCCAGCAGTTTAATCGAGGGGGGCGGCACAGATACGCAGTATTTT
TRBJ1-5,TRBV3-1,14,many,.,CASSPGGSHQPQNF,TGTGCCAGCAGCCCAGGCGGTTCCCATCAGCCCCAGAATTTT
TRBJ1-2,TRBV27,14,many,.,CASSLMAGDYGYTF,TGTGCCAGCAGTTTAATGGCGGGAGACTATGGCTACACCTTC
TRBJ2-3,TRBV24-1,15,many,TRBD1,CATSVGTGSTDTQYF,TGTGCCACCAGTGTCGGGACAGGAAGCACAGATACGCAGTATTTT
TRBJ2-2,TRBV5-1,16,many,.,CASNHPGSLNTGELFF,TGCGCCAGCAACCACCCCGGGAGCTTGAACACCGGGGAGCTGTTTTTT
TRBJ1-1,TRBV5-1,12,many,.,CASSLEGTEAFF,TGCGCCAGCAGCTTGGAGGGGACGGAAGCTTTCTTT
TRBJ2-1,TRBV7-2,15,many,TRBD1,CASSLTGQGTNEQFF,TGTGCCAGCAGCTTAACAGGACAGGGAACCAATGAGCAGTTCTTC
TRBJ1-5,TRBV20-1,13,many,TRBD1,CSASQDRNQPQHF,TGCAGTGCTTCCCAGGACAGGAATCAGCCCCAGCATTTT
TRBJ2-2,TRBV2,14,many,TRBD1,CASSEATGPGELFF,TGTGCCAGCAGTGAAGCGACAGGGCCCGGGGAGCTGTTTTTT
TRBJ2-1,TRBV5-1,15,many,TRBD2,CASAPRLAGNNEQFF,TGCGCCAGCGCCCCAAGACTAGCGGGGAACAATGAGCAGTTCTTC
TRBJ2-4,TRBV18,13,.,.,CASSRDLAEIQYF,TGTGCCAGCTCACGGGACCTCGCGGAAATTCAGTACTTC
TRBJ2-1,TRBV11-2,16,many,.,CASSLLGTLGVNEQFF,TGTGCCAGCAGCTTACTCGGGACATTAGGGGTTAATGAGCAGTTCTTC
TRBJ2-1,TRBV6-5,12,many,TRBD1,CASSDGQDEQFF,TGTGCCAGCAGCGATGGACAGGACGAGCAGTTCTTC
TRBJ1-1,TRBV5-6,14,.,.,CASSPPLGRTEAFF,TGTGCCAGCAGCCCACCTTTGGGCCGGACCGAAGCTTTCTTT